This TCR beta chain was profiled in a study of early T cells in non-severe SARS-CoV-2 infection. This clonotype was seen at least ten times. Germline assignment: CDR1 LNHDA and CDR2 SQIVND (reference sequence). The CDR3 is made up of 15 amino acids. The junction had 7 bases not matched to a gene; V was cut back by 7 bases and J by 2 bases. TCRdb re-called the 5' RACE reads through MiXCR, storing one row per CDR3 protein. The data hold tens of thousands of distinct CDR3 sequences, with 5% to 6.5% observed a single time. The V call is TRBV19, the J call TRBJ2-5; 10 nucleotides agree with TRBD2. Sequencing was performed on whole blood, taken at baseline. This receptor was identified in an adult who was a healthcare worker with PCR-confirmed SARS-CoV-2 infection or an uninfected control (not recorded which). The CDR3 region has the DNA TGTGCCAGTACCCTCACTAGCGGGGTTCAAGAGACCCAGTACTTC. Its translation is CASTLTSGVQETQYF.